The text below deals with one T cell receptor (beta chain). Its antigen is unidentified. The data derive from a study of chemoradiotherapy in HPV16-positive cancers. Whole-study results and caveats: Candidate HPV-specific clones and E7-related TCR motifs grew in tumor during treatment.

The assay was immunoSEQ multiplex PCR, and TCRdb's table has in-frame clones only and misses some. The sample yields tens of thousands of clones, around 89% seen once. Samples were taken several times over chemoradiotherapy. This CDR3 is 14 amino acids long. Germline values: CDR1 SEHNR, CDR2 FQNEAQ (reference sequence). Trimming shortened V by 2 bases and J by 1 base, and 8 bases separated the two germline ends. The sample in question was blood, obtained from a patient who underwent chemoradiotherapy. The clonotype was recovered from a human donor with HPV-associated anogenital cancer. The chain employs TRBV7-9 and TRBJ1-1; D is unclear. CDR3 loop: CASSLIEGNTEAFF. In DNA, the CDR3 is TGTGCCAGCAGCTTAATCGAGGGGAACACTGAAGCTTTCTTT. The full variable domain, completed using reference TRBV7-9 and TRBJ1-1, is DTGVSQNPRHKITKRGQNVTFRCDPISEHNRLYWYRQTLGQGPEFLTYFQNEAQLEKSRLLSDRFSAERPKGSFSTLEIQRTEQGDSAMYLCASSLIEGNTEAFFGQGTRLTVV.